These 32 T cell receptor beta chains originate from one sample sequenced in a study of radiation and T cells in renal cell carcinoma. Regarding treatment: 15 Gy SBRT to primary tumor, nephrectomy 4 weeks later. Sequencing used immunoSEQ multiplex PCR; TCRdb keeps in-frame clones, though not all of them. Altogether about 22,000 clones are present, 40% to 55% being singletons, with the ten largest covering approximately 16%. This specimen was tumor tissue, taken from a patient whose treatment included radiotherapy and nephrectomy. The receptor source for this set is a woman in her 50s with renal cell carcinoma.

In its sample, this clone was seen a few times. The genes are TRBV19 and TRBJ2-5; TRBD2 matches at 10 bases. The V gene's germline CDR1 is LNHDA and CDR2 SQIVND (reference sequence). The junction had 6 bases not matched to a gene; V was cut back by 3 bases and J by 5 bases. The CDR3 is made up of 15 amino acids. CDR3 residues: CASSIIAGGSETQYF. The CDR3 nucleotides read TGTGCCAGTAGTATCATAGCGGGGGGCTCGGAGACCCAGTACTTC. Full variable domain (outside the CDR3, taken from reference TRBV19 and TRBJ2-5): DGGITQSPKYLFRKEGQNVTLSCEQNLNHDAMYWYRQDPGQGLRLIYYSQIVNDFQKGDIAEGYSVSREKKESFPLTVTSAQKNPTAFYLCASSIIAGGSETQYFGPGTRLLVL.

This clone was seen just once. The rearrangement uses TRBV15 and TRBJ1-3, with D tentatively TRBD1 (6 bases). V was pared by 0 bases and J by 7 bases, with 16 bases between. Looked up from germline, CDR1 is LNHNV and CDR2 is YYDKDF (reference sequence). This CDR3 is built from 16 residues. The CDR3 sequence is CATSRDWDPRGNTIYF. CDR3 coding DNA: TGTGCCACCAGCAGAGACTGGGATCCGAGGGGGAACACCATATATTTT.

The chain is built from TRBV5-1 and TRBJ2-5; TRBD2 agrees at 7 bases. The J segment lost 5 bases and the V segment lost 4 bases, leaving 23 bases of the junction unmatched. CDR1 and CDR2 (germline): SGHRS, YFSETQ. The length of the CDR3 is 19 residues. CDR3 in DNA: TGCGCCAGCAGCCAAACCCGGGACTTTGAATGGGGGGGTCGCGAGACCCAGTACTTC. This codes for CASSQTRDFEWGGRETQYF.

The V call is TRBV7-6, the J call TRBJ1-2; TRBD1 aligns across 9 bases. Germline assignment: CDR1 SGHVS and CDR2 FNYEAQ. V lost 5 bases, J lost 7 bases, and 17 bases stayed unmatched. This CDR3 region has 17 residues. CDR3 DNA sequence: TGTGCCAGCAGCCTCACACCAAAACTTACAGGGGGCGTTGGCTACACCTTC. It codes for CASSLTPKLTGGVGYTF.

This clone has only a few counts. The V gene is TRBV2, the J gene TRBJ1-6; D unresolved. The germline V gene has CDR1 SNHLY and CDR2 FYNNEI. The CDR3 has 15 residues. V lost 4 bases, J lost 2 bases, and 9 bases lay in between. CDR3 bases: TGTGCCAGCAGTGCCCGGCCAACCTATAATTCACCCCTCCACTTT. It encodes CASSARPTYNSPLHF.

The chain's CDR3 is CASSFGAGENEKLFF. In nucleotides, the CDR3 is TGCGCCAGCAGCTTCGGGGCAGGGGAAAATGAAAAACTGTTTTTT. V and J are TRBV5-1 and TRBJ1-4, with D possibly TRBD1 on 6 matching bases. Germline V gives CDR1 SGHRS, CDR2 YFSETQ. Trimming pared 2 bases from V and 5 bases from J, leaving 13 bases between. The CDR3 loop spans 15 amino acids.

This clone was observed a handful of times. The rearrangement links TRBV29-1 to TRBJ2-7; 9 bases fit TRBD1. Germline CDR1 reads SQVTM; CDR2 reads ANQGSEA. Trimming at V came to 5 bases and at J to 6 bases, leaving 8 bases not matched to a gene. The CDR3 runs to 13 residues. The CDR3 loop reads CSVNTGGTGEQYF. CDR3 nucleotides: TGCAGCGTTAACACAGGGGGCACGGGCGAGCAGTACTTC.

The chain couples TRBV13 to TRBJ2-6; D may be TRBD2 (5 bases). The germline V gene has CDR1 PRHDT and CDR2 FYEKMQ (reference sequence). This CDR3 comprises 19 residues. Between the trimmed V and J ends, which lost 5 bases and 2 bases, there was a span of 22 bases. CDR3 nucleotides: TGTGCCAGCAGCAGGTACCTCCGGGGATCGGATACTGGGGCCAACGTCCTGACTTTC. It translates to CASSRYLRGSDTGANVLTF.

This chain joins TRBV30 and TRBJ1-4; D perhaps matches TRBD1 (6 bases). The CDR3 spans 14 residues. CDR1 is GTSNPN, CDR2 SVGIG, per germline (reference sequence). V was pared by 5 bases and J by 0 bases, with 10 bases between. For the CDR3, the DNA is TGTGCCTGGGGGACAACTGCAACTAATGAAAAACTGTTTTTT. Protein: CAWGTTATNEKLFF.

This clone was detected only once. The chain couples TRBV7-2 to TRBJ2-3, with unresolved D. The germline CDR1 and CDR2 sequences are SGHTA and FQGNSA. Trimming removed 4 bases from V and 0 bases from J, with 8 bases in between. The CDR3 has 14 residues. CDR3 DNA sequence: TGTGCCAGCAGCTCACTCCCGAGCACAGATACGCAGTATTTT. Translating it yields CASSSLPSTDTQYF.

This chain joins TRBV14 and TRBJ2-3; D might be TRBD2 (6 bases). This CDR3 is 13 amino acids long. V lost 4 bases and J lost 11, with 16 bases in between. Per the germline V gene, CDR1 is SGHDN and CDR2 is FVKESK. In DNA form, the CDR3 reads TGTGCCAGCAGCCGGGAGGAGGTAACGAAGCAGTATTTT. It yields the protein CASSREEVTKQYF.

The chain carries TRBV4-1 and TRBJ1-1, with a possible D match to TRBD1 (5 bases). The CDR3 is 14 amino acids. The germline V and J ends were trimmed by 0 bases and 1 base, with 6 bases remaining between them. The V gene's germline CDR1 is MGHRA and CDR2 YSYEKL. The DNA for the CDR3 is TGCGCCAGCAGCCAAGAGGGGCAGAACACTGAAGCTTTCTTT. It specifies CASSQEGQNTEAFF.

By frequency in the sample, this clone is medium-sized. The V and J genes are TRBV5-8 and TRBJ1-2; D uncertain. V was pared by 0 bases and J by 4 bases, with 13 bases between. The CDR3 runs to 15 residues. CDR1 is SGHTS and CDR2 is YDEGEE in the germline V gene. CDR3 bases: TGTGCCAGCAGCTTGGCCATTCGGGGAAGCTATGGCTACACCTTC. Its translation is CASSLAIRGSYGYTF.

The CDR3 coding sequence is TGTGCCAGCAGCGCGGGACTAGCCAAAAACATTCAGTACTTC. Protein: CASSAGLAKNIQYF. The rearrangement links TRBV7-6 to TRBJ2-4, with a tentative D call TRBD2 (6 bases). This CDR3 comprises 14 residues. V was pared by 5 bases and J by 0 bases, with 8 bases between. Germline V gene data show CDR1 as SGHVS and CDR2 as FNYEAQ.

The V gene is TRBV2, the J gene TRBJ1-1; D unresolved. This CDR3 is 12 amino acids long. Trimming shortened V by 3 bases and J by 0 bases, and 2 bases separated the two germline ends. The germline gives CDR1 SNHLY, CDR2 FYNNEI. The CDR3 DNA follows: TGTGCCAGCAGTGAGATGAACACTGAAGCTTTCTTT. Encoded protein: CASSEMNTEAFF.

This clone was seen only once. The chain links TRBV10-2 to TRBJ2-3; the D gene is possibly TRBD2 (5 bases). With 6 bases removed from V and 1 base from J, the gap between germline ends came to 17 bases. The CDR3 is 16 amino acids. CDR1 and CDR2 from the germline V gene are WSHSY and SAAADI. In DNA form, the CDR3 reads TGCGCCAGCAGCCAAGACTTCCTCGGGGGCACAGATACGCAGTATTTT. Translation gives CASSQDFLGGTDTQYF.

V and J are TRBV4-1 and TRBJ1-4, with 10 bases identical to TRBD1. The V segment lost 0 bases and the J segment 0 bases; nucleotides outside the gene matches: 7. Looked up from germline, CDR1 is MGHRA and CDR2 is YSYEKL. The CDR3 contains 19 residues. The CDR3 reads CASSQDPSGTGATNEKLFF. The CDR3 DNA follows: TGCGCCAGCAGCCAAGACCCCTCCGGGACAGGGGCAACTAATGAAAAACTGTTTTTT.

The chain recombines TRBV4-3 with TRBJ2-7, with 11 bases identical to TRBD1. The CDR3 loop spans 15 amino acids. In germline, CDR1 is LGHNA, CDR2 YSLEER. Trimming at V came to 3 bases and at J to 4 bases, leaving 5 bases not matched to a gene. The CDR3 bases are TGCGCCAGCAGCCATACCGGGACAGGGGGTTACGAGCAGTACTTC. Residues: CASSHTGTGGYEQYF.

This clone has only a few counts. This chain connects TRBV25-1 to TRBJ1-1; 7 nucleotides align to TRBD1. This CDR3 region has 14 residues. V was pared by 4 bases and J by 5 bases, with 7 bases of the junction left unmatched. Germline V gives CDR1 MGHDK, CDR2 SYGVNS. The CDR3 nucleotides read TGTGCCAGCAGTGTAACAGGGGTTTGGACTGAAGCTTTCTTT. Its protein product is CASSVTGVWTEAFF.

Many counts were recorded for this clone. The V call is TRBV13, the J call TRBJ2-3; TRBD2 aligns across 10 bases. The CDR3 has 15 amino acids. The V gene's germline CDR1 is PRHDT and CDR2 FYEKMQ (reference sequence). V lost 3 bases, J lost 5 bases, and 5 bases stayed unmatched. The CDR3 sequence: CASSFGTSARDTQYF. The CDR3 bases are TGTGCCAGCAGCTTCGGGACTAGCGCAAGAGATACGCAGTATTTT.

This chain connects TRBV5-1 to TRBJ2-7; D is undetermined. This CDR3 has 15 amino acids. V was shortened by 4 bases and J by 2 bases, with 16 bases between the two germline ends. Per germline, CDR1 SGHRS and CDR2 YFSETQ. CDR3 in amino acids: CASSPQVDGTYEQYF. The CDR3 bases are TGCGCCAGCAGCCCCCAAGTAGACGGAACCTACGAGCAGTACTTC.

This clone showed up many times. The chain links TRBV6-1 to TRBJ1-4, with 11 bases aligning to TRBD1. V lost 4 bases and J lost 6; bases outside the gene matches: 4. This CDR3 has 15 amino acids. CDR1 and CDR2 (germline): MNHNS, SASEGT. CDR3 sequence: CASSVRDRGDEKLFF. The CDR3 DNA is TGTGCCAGCAGTGTTAGGGACAGGGGGGATGAAAAACTGTTTTTT.

This chain connects TRBV4-3 to TRBJ1-4; D unclear. This CDR3 has 15 residues. Looked up from germline, CDR1 is LGHNA and CDR2 is YSLEER. With 4 bases removed from V and 3 bases from J, the gap between germline ends came to 12 bases. CDR3 DNA: TGCGCCAGCAGCCTTATGCGGAATCCTAATGAAAAACTGTTTTTT. Its translation is CASSLMRNPNEKLFF.

CDR3 in amino acids: CATSRVSPNSNQPQHF. Here the CDR3 DNA reads TGTGCCACCAGCAGAGTAAGTCCTAATAGCAATCAGCCCCAGCATTTT. This chain uses TRBV15 with TRBJ1-5; D gene unclear. Trimming pared 1 base from V and 0 bases from J, leaving 10 bases between. The CDR3 is 16 residues long. Germline V gene lookup returns CDR1 LNHNV and CDR2 YYDKDF (reference sequence).

This chain connects TRBV9 to TRBJ2-2, with 9 positions matching TRBD2. The CDR3 runs to 16 residues. V shed 1 base and J 6 bases; nucleotides not matched to a gene: 7. CDR1 SGDLS and CDR2 YYNGEE come from the germline V gene. The CDR3 here is CASSVISGGSSGELFF. In nucleotides, the CDR3 is TGTGCCAGCAGCGTAATAAGCGGGGGGAGCTCCGGGGAGCTGTTTTTT.

The rearrangement joins TRBV20-1 to TRBJ1-5; no reliable D call. Germline loops: CDR1 DFQATT, CDR2 SNEGSKA (reference sequence). CDR3 length: 9 amino acids. V dropped 6 bases and J dropped 6 bases, with 3 bases sitting between them. The CDR3 loop reads CSAGQPQHF. The CDR3 DNA reads as TGCAGTGCGGGTCAGCCCCAGCATTTT.

The genes are TRBV10-1 and TRBJ2-3, with D unclear. The CDR3 spans 12 residues. Germline V CDR1 and CDR2: WNHNN, SYGVQD (reference sequence). V was cut by 0 bases and J by 7 bases, with 5 bases left in between. The CDR3 loop reads CASSESSNTQYF. The CDR3, as DNA: TGCGCCAGCAGTGAGTCTTCTAATACGCAGTATTTT.

This clone turned up a few times. Without the conserved terminal phenylalanine or tryptophan, this CDR3 likely stems from a read error. The DNA is left out, because the CDR3 cannot be placed on it with certainty; the CDR3 is given as TCRdb lists it. The chain has TRBV6-1 and TRBJ1-1. A total of 9 residues make up the CDR3, ends included. The germline gives CDR1 MNHNS, CDR2 SASEGT. The CDR3 spells CASTTLGPR.

V and J are TRBV7-2 and TRBJ2-7, with D possibly matching TRBD1 (5 bases). The germline V gene has CDR1 SGHTA and CDR2 FQGNSA. Trimming removed 3 bases from V and 0 bases from J, with 15 bases in between. This CDR3 has 16 amino acids. CDR3 nucleotides: TGTGCCAGCAGCTTTGTCCTCAGGGCCAGCTCCTACGAGCAGTACTTC. This translates into CASSFVLRASSYEQYF.

The chain has TRBV4-3 and TRBJ1-4; TRBD1 might be the D (5 bases). Germline V gives CDR1 LGHNA, CDR2 YSLEER. The CDR3 runs to 16 residues. V shed 5 bases and J shed 8 bases, with 21 bases lying between them. CDR3 residues: CASSADLGGRGEKLFF. CDR3 coding DNA: TGCGCCAGCAGCGCCGATTTGGGGGGAAGAGGGGAAAAACTGTTTTTT.

This clone was seen a few times. The chain uses TRBV10-3 and TRBJ1-1; D call uncertain. Trimming shortened V by 3 bases and J by 10 bases, and 9 bases separated the two germline ends. From germline, CDR1 is ENHRY and CDR2 SYGVKD. The length of the CDR3 is 11 residues. The CDR3 sequence: CAISDGPGAFF. The CDR3 nucleotides are TGTGCCATCAGTGATGGTCCAGGAGCTTTCTTT.

In this sample, this clone turned up a few times. The V gene is TRBV6-6, the J gene TRBJ2-2, with D unresolved. In germline, CDR1 is MNHNY, CDR2 SVGAGI (reference sequence). CDR3 length: 13 amino acids. Trimming cost V 5 bases and J 0 bases, with 4 bases left between them. CDR3 region: CASSGANTGELFF. The CDR3, as DNA: TGTGCCAGCAGTGGGGCGAACACCGGGGAGCTGTTTTTT.